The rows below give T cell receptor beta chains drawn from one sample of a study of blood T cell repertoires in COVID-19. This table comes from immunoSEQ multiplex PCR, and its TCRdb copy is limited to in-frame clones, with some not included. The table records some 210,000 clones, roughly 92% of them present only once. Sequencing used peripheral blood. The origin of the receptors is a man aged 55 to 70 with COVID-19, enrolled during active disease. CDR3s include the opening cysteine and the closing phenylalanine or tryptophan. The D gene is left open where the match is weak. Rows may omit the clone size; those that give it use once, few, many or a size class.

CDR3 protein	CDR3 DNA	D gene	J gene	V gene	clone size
CASSLVGPGAGELFF	TGTGCCAGCAGCTTAGTGGGCCCGGGGGCCGGGGAGCTGTTTTTT	-	TRBJ2-2	TRBV7-3	-
CASSLVGANEQFF	TGTGCCAGCAGCTTGGTTGGAGCAAATGAGCAGTTCTTC	-	TRBJ2-1	TRBV5-4	-
CASSPRQGAGSPLHF	TGTGCCAGCAGCCCACGACAGGGGGCGGGTTCACCCCTCCACTTT	TRBD1	TRBJ1-6	TRBV5-4	-
CAWRGTGGLNTGELFF	TGTGCCTGGAGGGGCACGGGGGGCTTGAACACCGGGGAGCTGTTTTTT	-	TRBJ2-2	TRBV30	-
CASSLRRDRGIAPLHF	TGTGCCAGCAGTCTACGCCGCGACAGGGGAATTGCACCCCTCCACTTT	TRBD1	TRBJ1-6	TRBV28	-
CASSPGDEQYF	TGTGCCAGCAGTCCCGGGGACGAGCAGTACTTC	-	TRBJ2-7	TRBV28	-
CARGWDGQFNEKLFF	TGTGCCAGGGGATGGGATGGACAGTTTAATGAAAAACTGTTTTTT	-	TRBJ1-4	TRBV6-5	few
CASSRTGGAREAFF	TGTGCCAGCAGTCGCACAGGGGGCGCGAGGGAAGCTTTCTTT	TRBD1	TRBJ1-1	TRBV3-1/TRBV3-2	-
CSVVSGPEAFF	TGCAGCGTTGTTTCTGGCCCTGAAGCTTTCTTT	-	TRBJ1-1	TRBV29-1	-
CASSYSRSGRGAFF	TGTGCCAGCAGTTACTCCCGGAGTGGGCGGGGGGCTTTCTTT	-	TRBJ1-1	TRBV6-5	-
CASSQWGGGQNSPLHF	TGCGCCAGCAGTCAATGGGGCGGTGGACAAAATTCACCCCTCCACTTT	-	TRBJ1-6	TRBV23-1	-
CASSRGGKAFF	TGTGCCAGCAGCAGAGGGGGCAAAGCTTTCTTT	TRBD1	TRBJ1-1	TRBV5-5	-
CASTDTGRAYSPLHF	TGTGCCAGCACCGACACAGGGAGGGCCTATTCACCCCTCCACTTT	-	TRBJ1-6	TRBV27	-
CASSSGTGGPRLDYYEQYF	TGTGCCAGCAGCTCCGGGACAGGTGGTCCCCGTCTCGACTACTACGAGCAGTACTTC	-	TRBJ2-7	TRBV21-1	-
CAISRSGVKDNSPLHF	TGTGCCATCAGTAGATCAGGGGTTAAGGATAATTCACCCCTCCACTTT	-	TRBJ1-6	TRBV10-3	-
CATSTLGGVNTEAFF	TGTGCCACCAGCACCCTAGGGGGCGTGAACACTGAAGCTTTCTTT	TRBD1	TRBJ1-1	TRBV15	-
CASSEQGNEQYF	TGTGCCAGCAGTGAACAGGGCAACGAGCAGTACTTC	-	TRBJ2-7	TRBV28	-
CASSQGSGTDTQYF	TGTGCCAGCAGCCAAGGTTCGGGCACAGATACGCAGTATTTT	-	TRBJ2-3	TRBV4-2	-
CASSLAAGMSYEQYF	TGTGCCAGCAGCTTGGCCGCGGGTATGTCCTACGAGCAGTACTTC	-	TRBJ2-7	TRBV5-4	-
CASSFRGANYLAARYEQYF	TGTGCCAGCAGTTTTAGGGGGGCGAATTATCTAGCGGCGAGGTACGAGCAGTACTTC	-	TRBJ2-7	TRBV28	-
CASSLPGYAPGELFF	TGTGCCAGCAGTTTGCCAGGGTACGCACCCGGGGAGCTGTTTTTT	-	TRBJ2-2	TRBV6-2/TRBV6-3	-